Detailed here is one TCR beta chain. Its antigen remains unidentified. Every subset had its genomic DNA shared out evenly among several immunoSEQ plates. Data came from immunoSEQ multiplex PCR; TCRdb stores just in-frame clones and leaves some out. Of more than 2,000,000 clones listed, 80% to 95% were seen once; the top ten hold about 0.41%. The germline V gene has CDR1 SGHVS and CDR2 FNYEAQ. This CDR3 comprises 15 residues. Losses at the gene ends were 7 bases for V and 4 bases for J; bases not matched to a gene: 4. These data are taken from a study of shared clonotypes between healthy human individuals. Study-wide findings and caveats: In a handful of donors, approximately 5% of naive CD4 clonotypes appeared in common.

The chain employs TRBV7-6 and TRBJ2-5; TRBD2 aligns across 15 bases. The source is a man aged 18 to 29 in good health. Some clones in this sample may be carry-over from other donors' samples. Sequencing was done on a sample of naive CD4+ T cells from PBMCs. Indicated subset: CD45RA+ positively selected. CDR3 nucleotide sequence: TGTGCCAGCACCGTGGGACTAGCGGGAGGAGAGACCCAGTACTTC. This encodes CASTVGLAGGETQYF.